This T cell receptor beta chain was identified during a study of post-analysis software for immune sequencing data. The study's findings and limits: In patients, TRBV5-6, TRBV5-1 and TRBV20-1 belonged to roughly 5 TRBV segments found more frequently than in controls. Normalized Chao1 diversity was significantly lower in multiple sclerosis patients than in controls.

Germline values: CDR1 LNHNV, CDR2 YYDKDF (reference sequence). The CDR3 sequence is 13 residues long. Trimming removed 0 bases at V and 7 bases at J, with 7 bases between. TCR beta cDNA libraries included unique molecular identifiers. Between about 1 and 11 million T cells gave rise to roughly 0.5 million cDNA molecules. TCRdb reanalysed the PCR reads using MiXCR and keeps one entry per CDR3 protein. The table includes about 680,000 distinct CDR3 sequences, roughly three fifths detected once. This clonotype was detected a few times. As yet, its antigen is unknown. The sequence derives from a girl between 2 and 10 years old with multiple sclerosis. The sequenced sample was blood. The genes are TRBV15 and TRBJ2-1; D uncertain. This CDR3 is CATSRDRRNEQFF. As DNA, the CDR3 is TGTGCCACCAGCAGAGATCGACGGAATGAGCAGTTCTTC.